This T cell receptor beta chain was recorded in a study of T-cell reconstitution after alpha-beta-depleted transplantation in children. This clonotype was observed many times. Its antigen is currently unknown. With 2 bases removed from V and 0 bases from J, the gap between germline ends came to 7 bases. The CDR3 has 14 residues. Germline values: CDR1 KGHSH, CDR2 LQKENI. Findings and caveats of the study: Diversity of TCRbeta at day 60 was high in some patients, arising from surviving recipient T cells and thymic progenitors. Several hundred rapidly expanded clones from non-depleted graft cells reportedly supplied alpha-beta T cells about two months post-transplant. At one year after transplant, newly produced T cells mostly accounted for T-cell counts and diversity.

Unique molecular identifiers were used in preparing the TCRbeta library. TCRdb called the PCR reads again in MiXCR, with one record for every CDR3 protein. The sample has about 140,000 distinct CDR3 sequences, 8% to 10% seen once. This chain connects TRBV18 to TRBJ2-5, with a tentative D call TRBD1 (5 bases). This sequence was found in a female patient aged 2 to 10 who had a stem cell transplant for congenital amegakaryocytic thrombocytopenia, so the T cells may come from the graft donor. Here the sequenced sample was PBMCs, mostly from graft donor cells, taken 180 days after TCRalphabeta/CD19-depleted stem cell transplant. In DNA form, the CDR3 reads TGTGCCAGCTCACCAAACAGGAACCAAGAGACCCAGTACTTC. This translates into CASSPNRNQETQYF.